A selection of T cell receptor beta chains follows, all from one sample in a study of blood T cell repertoires in COVID-19. Generated by immunoSEQ multiplex PCR, the TCRdb table keeps only in-frame clones and is missing some. The profile covers roughly 180,000 clones, with around 85% appearing a single time and 1.2% taken by the ten largest. Sequenced sample: peripheral blood. The receptors were gathered from a man in his sixties who had recovered from COVID-19. Each CDR3 is given with its conserved first and last residue. Each record gives: V gene, clone size, CDR3 protein. The size entry is marked missing in some rows and otherwise reads once, few, many or a size class.

TRBV5-1 NA CASSSRAQGKDGYTF
TRBV19 NA CASTRDRGEKLFF
TRBV13 NA CASTSRGRGPYNEQFF
TRBV7-2 NA CASSLGIMASYEQYF
TRBV11-2 NA CASSLVRVDEQFF
TRBV24-1 NA CATSDLGQGSGELFF
TRBV13 NA CASSARTSGGPYEQYF
TRBV5-8 NA CASSLQTSGGPRGTDTQYF
TRBV10-3 once CAISAGGNIQYF
TRBV19 NA CASSERQGWITEAFF
TRBV5-1 NA CASSAGTGDFNEQFF
TRBV7-2 few CASSLALAGGPRELFF
TRBV12-3/TRBV12-4 NA CASSLGQHGYTF
TRBV18 NA CASSQPRTSGTEAFF
TRBV5-4 NA CASSPRDLSYVAFF
TRBV7-9 NA CASSTRVAGTREAGELFF
TRBV19 NA CASSMGQGRFNEQFF
TRBV7-3 few CASSLRQGGDGELFF
TRBV29-1 NA CSARGEGEKLFF
TRBV4-2 NA CASSQLGQATNEKLFF
TRBV7-9 NA CASSFPGLGSPLHF
TRBV5-1 NA CASSLAAGDVWSYEQYF
TRBV20-1 NA CSASQGLENEKLFF
TRBV19 NA CASSTLAGAYEQYF
TRBV19 NA CASSEEFTNYGYTF
TRBV14 NA CASSRQTNEKLFF
TRBV18 NA CASSPDGQGGREQYF
TRBV3-1/TRBV3-2 NA CASSQDLGTEYYGYTF